This T cell receptor (beta chain) was sequenced in a study of OX40 agonist ivuxolimab in advanced cancers. Profiled with immunoSEQ multiplex PCR; TCRdb holds only in-frame clones, not every one. In the table there are just over 90,000 clones, approximately 94% of which are singletons. Patients were ineligible given autoimmune disease history or systemic immunosuppression. Sequenced here: CD4+ or CD8+ T cells sorted from blood, sampled in a trial of the OX40 agonist ivuxolimab. The clonotype was recovered from an adult with an advanced solid tumor such as melanoma, head and neck, liver or kidney cancer.

CDR3 coding DNA: TGTGCCAGCATCACTAGAGCCGAGCAGTTCTTC. Translating it yields CASITRAEQFF. J is TRBJ2-1 and V is TRBV6-5, with D possibly TRBD2 on 5 matching bases. The CDR3 is made up of 11 amino acids. Per germline, CDR1 MNHEY and CDR2 SVGAGI. Deletions cut 7 bases from V and 10 bases from J, with 11 bases between.